The clone carrying this TCR beta chain came up many times. Each CDR3 protein is one row after TCRdb ran MiXCR on the RT-PCR reads. The sample records about 680,000 distinct CDR3 sequences, 13% to 15% being singletons. CDR1 is SGHTA, CDR2 FQGNSA, per germline. This CDR3 comprises 14 residues. V lost 5 bases and J lost 4, with 14 bases in between. The chain employs TRBV7-2 and TRBJ1-2; D unresolved. Sequenced: memory CD4+ T cells from blood. This TCR derives from a female donor in good health, serving as a healthy control. Here the CDR3 DNA reads TGTGCCAGCAGCCCCGTTTTGAGGAGCTATGGCTACACCTTC. Amino acid sequence: CASSPVLRSYGYTF.